What follows are 5 T cell receptor beta chains derived from one specimen sequenced in a study of cytomegalovirus exposure and HLA in healthy donors. Assay used: immunoSEQ multiplex PCR; TCRdb lists only in-frame clones, some missing. This repertoire shows 150,000 to 200,000 clones, more than 75% found once; its top ten account for almost 3%. Sequencing input: PBMCs. The receptor source for this set is a man aged 18 to 35 in good health and CMV-seronegative.

This clone was picked up a small number of times. V usage is TRBV2 and J usage is TRBJ1-2; possible D gene TRBD1, 5 bases. This CDR3 is 16 amino acids long. Germline V gene sequence: CDR1 SNHLY, CDR2 FYNNEI. The germline V and J ends were trimmed by 7 bases and 7 bases, with 25 bases remaining between them. The CDR3, as DNA: TGTGCCAGCACCCCCTCGAATCAGGGCTCCAAGGGTGGCTACACCTTC. Encoded protein: CASTPSNQGSKGGYTF.

This chain links TRBV30 with TRBJ2-3; TRBD2 matches at 8 bases. The V segment lost 1 base and the J segment 0 bases; nucleotides outside the gene matches: 21. The CDR3 has 21 amino acids. Germline V gene sequence: CDR1 GTSNPN, CDR2 SVGIG (reference sequence). This CDR3 is CAWSGAGGIQKTVSSTDTQYF. CDR3 nucleotides: TGTGCCTGGAGTGGGGCGGGAGGTATACAAAAGACGGTCTCTAGCACAGATACGCAGTATTTT.

DNA of the CDR3: TGTGCCAGCAGCTTAGATCTTGTCAATCAGCCCCAGCATTTT. Its translation is CASSLDLVNQPQHF. The chain links TRBV11-2 to TRBJ1-5; D not certain. Germline values: CDR1 SGHAT, CDR2 FQNNGV. Trimming stripped 0 bases from V and 3 bases from J, with 6 bases between. The CDR3 has 14 amino acids.

CDR3 DNA sequence: TGTGCCAGCAGTCACCGGACAAGTAATGAAGCTTTCTTT. Its protein product is CASSHRTSNEAFF. This chain joins TRBV27 and TRBJ1-1; D possibly corresponds to TRBD1 (5 bases). This CDR3 region has 13 residues. The V end was cut by 5 bases, the J end by 7 bases, with 14 bases between. CDR1 MNHEY and CDR2 SMNVEV come from the germline V gene (reference sequence).

This clone has a single count. The chain links TRBV6-5 to TRBJ1-3; D ambiguous. There are 16 residues in the CDR3. The germline V gene has CDR1 MNHEY and CDR2 SVGAGI. Trimming cost V 0 bases and J 0 bases, with 9 bases left between them. The CDR3 protein is CASSYSRGYSGNTIYF. CDR3 coding DNA: TGTGCCAGCAGTTACTCGCGGGGATACTCTGGAAACACCATATATTTT.